This T cell receptor beta chain was identified during a study of cytomegalovirus exposure and HLA in healthy donors. The study, taken as a whole, reports: Reported performance of the classifier showed diagnosis of cytomegalovirus status with high specificity and sensitivity.

As concerns this clone: What it binds is not known.

Healthy bone marrow donors made up the donor group. Germline loops: CDR1 SNHLY, CDR2 FYNNEI. V was pared by 5 bases and J by 9 bases, with 12 bases of the junction left unmatched. The CDR3 is 17 amino acids. The primer mix had 60 Vbeta and 13 Jbeta primers. Clones were sequenced by immunoSEQ multiplex PCR, and TCRdb holds only the in-frame ones, with some missing. The sample includes approximately 140,000 clones, about 80% of them seen just once. The chain uses TRBV2 and TRBJ2-1; TRBD2 aligns across 14 bases. The sequencing sample was made of PBMCs. This receptor was obtained from a woman between 40 and 50 years old in good health and CMV-seronegative. The CDR3 here is CASSPNPGLAGEGEQFF. CDR3 sequence (DNA): TGTGCCAGCAGTCCGAATCCGGGACTAGCGGGAGAGGGTGAGCAGTTCTTC.